Shown below are 9 T cell receptor beta chains from a single sample sequenced in a study of CD8+CD57+ T cells in acquired aplastic anemia. Genomic DNA constituted the template upon which TCR beta VDJ and CDR3 profiling was performed. TCRdb re-derived calls from the reads in MiXCR, one entry per CDR3 protein. This sample has some 290,000 distinct CDR3 sequences; 50% to 70% occur once, and the top ten carry 8%. The sample taken for sequencing was sorted CD4+, CD8+, or CD8+CD57+ T cells (not recorded which) from PBMCs. Receptors were obtained from a human donor with severe aplastic anemia or a healthy control (not recorded which).

This clonotype was detected many times. The gene calls are TRBV20-1 and TRBJ1-1; D not resolved. This CDR3 is 13 amino acids long. In germline, CDR1 is DFQATT, CDR2 SNEGSKA (reference sequence). The V end lost 3 bases, the J end lost 7 bases, and 15 bases lay between the germline ends. In DNA form, the CDR3 reads TGCAGTGCTAGGTCCCCGGAAGGCAGTGAAGCTTTCTTT. Its translation is CSARSPEGSEAFF.

V usage is TRBV6-2 or TRBV6-3 and J usage is TRBJ1-3; no clear D gene. The CDR3 totals 19 residues. The V and J ends lost 11 bases and 0 bases respectively, with 29 bases between them. Germline V gene data show CDR1 as MNHEY and CDR2 as SVGEGT. The CDR3 coding sequence is TGTGCCGGGCCCGAGGGAGGCGTTTCCTCTAAGAGCTCTGGAAACACCATATATTTT. This codes for CAGPEGGVSSKSSGNTIYF.

Only a few counts were recorded for this clonotype. The V call is TRBV5-1, the J call TRBJ1-6; perhaps TRBD1 as D (6 bases). V was clipped by 0 bases and J by 0 bases, with 7 bases between them. Germline values: CDR1 SGHRS, CDR2 YFSETQ. The CDR3 runs to 16 residues. CDR3: CASSLGQDSYNSPLHF. In DNA form, the CDR3 reads TGCGCCAGCAGCTTGGGACAGGACTCCTATAATTCACCCCTCCACTTT. Together with reference TRBV5-1 and TRBJ1-6, the CDR3 gives the full variable domain: KAGVTQTPRYLIKTRGQQVTLSCSPISGHRSVSWYQQTPGQGLQFLFEYFSETQRNKGNFPGRFSGRQFSNSRSEMNVSTLELGDSALYLCASSLGQDSYNSPLHFGNGTRLTVT.

The chain recombines TRBV7-9 with TRBJ1-5; a possible D gene is TRBD1 (5 bases). In germline, CDR1 is SEHNR, CDR2 FQNEAQ (reference sequence). CDR3 length equals 13 residues. Trimming took off 1 base at V and 9 bases at J, with 10 bases between the two ends. The CDR3: CASSLGLGTPQHF. The CDR3 DNA reads as TGTGCCAGCAGCTTAGGGTTGGGGACGCCCCAGCATTTT.

This chain connects TRBV24-1 to TRBJ2-3, with 8 bases lining up with TRBD1. J was trimmed by 7 bases and V by 5 bases; bases with no gene match: 10. Germline V gene lookup returns CDR1 KGHDR and CDR2 SFDVKD. The CDR3 is made up of 15 amino acids. The CDR3 loop is CATSGQGTLMNTQYF. Here the CDR3 DNA reads TGTGCCACCAGTGGACAGGGGACCCTCATGAATACGCAGTATTTT.

The chain links TRBV9 to TRBJ1-1; D is uncertain. CDR3 length: 13 residues. Germline V gene sequence: CDR1 SGDLS, CDR2 YYNGEE. The V end was cut by 0 bases, the J end by 6 bases, with 9 bases between. The CDR3 region has the DNA TGTGCCAGCAGCGTAGCTACTTGGTCTGAAGCTTTCTTT. It codes for CASSVATWSEAFF.

V and J are TRBV7-2 and TRBJ2-7, with 10 positions matching TRBD2. Trimming at V came to 4 bases and at J to 7 bases, leaving 4 bases not matched to a gene. The CDR3 has 13 amino acids. In germline, CDR1 is SGHTA, CDR2 FQGNSA. As DNA, the CDR3 is TGTGCCAGCAGCTCGGGGACTAGCGAAGAGCAGTACTTC. Protein sequence: CASSSGTSEEQYF.

This rearrangement joins TRBV7-9 to TRBJ2-3, with D unclear. Deletions cut 5 bases from V and 4 bases from J, with 10 bases between. CDR1 is SEHNR and CDR2 is FQNEAQ in the germline V gene (reference sequence). The CDR3 runs to 13 residues. The CDR3 spells CASSLEMPDTQYF. DNA for the CDR3: TGTGCCAGCAGCCTAGAGATGCCAGATACGCAGTATTTT. The variable domain in full, with the rest retrieved from reference TRBV7-9 and TRBJ2-3, is DTGVSQNPRHKITKRGQNVTFRCDPISEHNRLYWYRQTLGQGPEFLTYFQNEAQLEKSRLLSDRFSAERPKGSFSTLEIQRTEQGDSAMYLCASSLEMPDTQYFGPGTRLTVL.

The gene calls are TRBV6-4 and TRBJ1-1; D ambiguous. The CDR3 totals 14 residues. The germline V gene encodes CDR1 MRHNA and CDR2 SNTAGT. V was trimmed by 6 bases and J by 1 base, leaving 12 bases between them. CDR3: CASRLSQENTEAFF. DNA of the CDR3: TGTGCCAGCAGGCTCTCCCAGGAGAACACTGAAGCTTTCTTT.